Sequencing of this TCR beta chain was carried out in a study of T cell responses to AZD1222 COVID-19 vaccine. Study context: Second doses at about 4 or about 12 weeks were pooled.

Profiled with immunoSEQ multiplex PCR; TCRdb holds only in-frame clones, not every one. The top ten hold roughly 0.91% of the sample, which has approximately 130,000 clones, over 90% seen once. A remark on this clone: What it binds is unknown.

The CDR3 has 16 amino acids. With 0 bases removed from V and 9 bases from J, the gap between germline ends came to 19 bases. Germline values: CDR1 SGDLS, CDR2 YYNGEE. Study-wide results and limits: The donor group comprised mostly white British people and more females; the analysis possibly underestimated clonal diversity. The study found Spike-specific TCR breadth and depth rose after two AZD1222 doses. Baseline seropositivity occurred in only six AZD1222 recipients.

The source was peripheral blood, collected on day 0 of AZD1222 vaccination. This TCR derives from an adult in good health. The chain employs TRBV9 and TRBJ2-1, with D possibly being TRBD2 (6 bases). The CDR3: CASSVAGTPMLGEQFF. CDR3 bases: TGTGCCAGCAGCGTAGCTGGGACTCCTATGCTAGGTGAGCAGTTCTTC.